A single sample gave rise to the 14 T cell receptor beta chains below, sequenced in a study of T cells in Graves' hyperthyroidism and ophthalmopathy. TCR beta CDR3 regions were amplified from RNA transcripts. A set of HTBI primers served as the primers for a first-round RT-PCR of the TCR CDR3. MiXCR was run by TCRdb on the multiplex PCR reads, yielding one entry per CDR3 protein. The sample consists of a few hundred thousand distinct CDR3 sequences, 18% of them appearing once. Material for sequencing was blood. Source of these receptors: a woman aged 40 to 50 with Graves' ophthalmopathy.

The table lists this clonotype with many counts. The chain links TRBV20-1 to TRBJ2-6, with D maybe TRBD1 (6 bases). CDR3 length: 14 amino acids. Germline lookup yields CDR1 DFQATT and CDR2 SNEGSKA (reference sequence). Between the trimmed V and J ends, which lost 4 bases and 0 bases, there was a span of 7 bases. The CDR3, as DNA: TGCAGTGCTACACAGGGCTCTGGGGCCAACGTCCTGACTTTC. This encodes CSATQGSGANVLTF.

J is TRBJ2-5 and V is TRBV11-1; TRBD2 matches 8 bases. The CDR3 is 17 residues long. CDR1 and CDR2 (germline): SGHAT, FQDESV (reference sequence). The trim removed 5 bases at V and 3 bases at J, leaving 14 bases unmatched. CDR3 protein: CASSGRRVAGREETQYF. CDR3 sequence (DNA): TGTGCCAGCAGCGGTAGGCGAGTAGCGGGAAGGGAAGAGACCCAGTACTTC.

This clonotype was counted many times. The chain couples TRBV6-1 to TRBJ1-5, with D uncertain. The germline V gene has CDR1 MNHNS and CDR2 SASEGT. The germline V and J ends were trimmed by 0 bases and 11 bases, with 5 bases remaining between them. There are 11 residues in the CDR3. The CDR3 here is CASSEATAQHF. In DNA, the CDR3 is TGTGCCAGCAGTGAAGCGACTGCCCAGCATTTT.

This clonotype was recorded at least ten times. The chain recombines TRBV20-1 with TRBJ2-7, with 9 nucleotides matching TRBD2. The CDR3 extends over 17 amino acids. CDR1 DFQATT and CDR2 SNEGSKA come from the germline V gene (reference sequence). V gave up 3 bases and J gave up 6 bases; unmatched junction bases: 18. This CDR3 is CSARDSGRMSFSGEQYF. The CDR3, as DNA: TGCAGTGCTAGGGATAGCGGGAGAATGAGTTTTTCTGGCGAGCAGTACTTC.

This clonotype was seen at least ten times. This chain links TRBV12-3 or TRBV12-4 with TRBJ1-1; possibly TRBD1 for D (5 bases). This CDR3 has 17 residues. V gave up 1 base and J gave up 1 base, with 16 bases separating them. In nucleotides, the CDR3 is TGTGCCAGCAGTTTAGAATTCCCCGGACAAGAGAACACTGAAGCTTTCTTT. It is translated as CASSLEFPGQENTEAFF.

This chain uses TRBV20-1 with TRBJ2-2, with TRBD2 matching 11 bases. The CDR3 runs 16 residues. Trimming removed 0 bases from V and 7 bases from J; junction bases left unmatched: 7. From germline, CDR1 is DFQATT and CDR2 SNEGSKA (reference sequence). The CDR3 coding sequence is TGCAGTGCTAGAGATAGCGGGAGGGCGAGGGGCGGGGAGCTGTTTTTT. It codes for CSARDSGRARGGELFF.

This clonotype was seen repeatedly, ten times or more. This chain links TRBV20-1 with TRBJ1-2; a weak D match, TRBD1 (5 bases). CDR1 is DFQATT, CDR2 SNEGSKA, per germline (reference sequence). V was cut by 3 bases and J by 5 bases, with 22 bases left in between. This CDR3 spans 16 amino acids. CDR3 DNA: TGCAGTGCTAGGGCCCGGGGGGAGCCTACTGGTTATGGCTACACCTTC. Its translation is CSARARGEPTGYGYTF.

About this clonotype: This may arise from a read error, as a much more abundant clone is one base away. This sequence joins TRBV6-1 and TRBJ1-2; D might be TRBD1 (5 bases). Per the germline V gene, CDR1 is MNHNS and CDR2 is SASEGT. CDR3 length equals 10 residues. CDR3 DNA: TGTGTCAGCAGGCGGGGGGGCTACACCTTC. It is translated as CVSRRGGYTF.

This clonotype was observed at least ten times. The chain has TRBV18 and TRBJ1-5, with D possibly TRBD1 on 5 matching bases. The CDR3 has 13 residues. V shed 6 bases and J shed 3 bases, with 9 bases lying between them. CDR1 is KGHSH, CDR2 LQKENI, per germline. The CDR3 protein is CASSRDPNQPQHF. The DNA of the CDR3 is TGTGCCAGCTCCCGGGACCCCAATCAGCCCCAGCATTTT.

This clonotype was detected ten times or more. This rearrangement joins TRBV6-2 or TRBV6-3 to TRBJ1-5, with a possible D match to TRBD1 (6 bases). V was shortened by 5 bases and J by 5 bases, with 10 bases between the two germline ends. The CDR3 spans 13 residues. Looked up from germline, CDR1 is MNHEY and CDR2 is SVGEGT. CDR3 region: CASSRTDDQPQHF. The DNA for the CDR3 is TGTGCCAGCAGTCGGACAGACGATCAGCCCCAGCATTTT.

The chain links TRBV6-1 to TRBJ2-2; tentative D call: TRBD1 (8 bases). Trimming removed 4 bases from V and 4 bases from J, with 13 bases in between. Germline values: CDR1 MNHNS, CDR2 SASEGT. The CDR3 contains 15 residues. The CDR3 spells CASSADREGTGELFF. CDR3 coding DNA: TGTGCCAGCAGTGCGGACAGGGAGGGCACCGGGGAGCTGTTTTTT.

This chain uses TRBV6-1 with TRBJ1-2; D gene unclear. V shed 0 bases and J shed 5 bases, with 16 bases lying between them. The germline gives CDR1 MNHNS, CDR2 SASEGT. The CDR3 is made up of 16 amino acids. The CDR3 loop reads CASSEAQPGTRYGYTF. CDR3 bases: TGTGCCAGCAGTGAAGCGCAACCGGGAACTCGGTATGGCTACACCTTC.

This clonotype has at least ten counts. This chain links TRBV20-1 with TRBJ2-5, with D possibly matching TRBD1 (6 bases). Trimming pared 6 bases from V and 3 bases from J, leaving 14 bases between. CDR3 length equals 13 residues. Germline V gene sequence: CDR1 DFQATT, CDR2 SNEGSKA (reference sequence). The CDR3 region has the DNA TGCAGTGCACTTTCGCAGGGGAAAGAGACCCAGTACTTC. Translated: CSALSQGKETQYF.

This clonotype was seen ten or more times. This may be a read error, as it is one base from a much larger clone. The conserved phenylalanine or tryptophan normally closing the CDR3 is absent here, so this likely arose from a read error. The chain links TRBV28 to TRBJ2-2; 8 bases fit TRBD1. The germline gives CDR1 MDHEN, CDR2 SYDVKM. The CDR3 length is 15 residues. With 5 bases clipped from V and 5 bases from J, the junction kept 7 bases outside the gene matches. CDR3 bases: TGTGCCAGCAGTCGTGGACAGGGATGGACCGGGGAGCTGTTTTCT. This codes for CASSRGQGWTGELFS.